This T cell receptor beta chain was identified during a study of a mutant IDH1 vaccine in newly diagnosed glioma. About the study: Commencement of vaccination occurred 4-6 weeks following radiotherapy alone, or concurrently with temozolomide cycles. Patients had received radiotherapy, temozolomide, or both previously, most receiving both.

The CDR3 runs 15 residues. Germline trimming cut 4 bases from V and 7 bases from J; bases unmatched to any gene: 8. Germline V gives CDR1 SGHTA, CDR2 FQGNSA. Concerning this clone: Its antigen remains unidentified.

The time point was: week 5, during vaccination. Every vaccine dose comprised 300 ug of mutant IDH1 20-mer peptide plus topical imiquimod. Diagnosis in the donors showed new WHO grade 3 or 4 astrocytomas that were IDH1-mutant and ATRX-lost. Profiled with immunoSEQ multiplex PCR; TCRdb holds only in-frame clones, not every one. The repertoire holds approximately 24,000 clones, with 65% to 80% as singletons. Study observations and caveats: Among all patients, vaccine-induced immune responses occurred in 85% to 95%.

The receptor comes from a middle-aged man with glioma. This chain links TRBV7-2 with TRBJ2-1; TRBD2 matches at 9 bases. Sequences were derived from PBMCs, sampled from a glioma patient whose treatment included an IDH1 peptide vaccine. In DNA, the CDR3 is TGTGCCAGCAGCTCTACAGCGGGAGGAGGAAATGAGCAGTTCTTC. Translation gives CASSSTAGGGNEQFF.